The sample holds one count of the clone carrying this T cell receptor (beta chain). No antigen is known for it. This entry belongs to a study of CD8+ T cells in alopecia areata. Whole-study context: At a dose of 5 to 10 mg twice daily, oral tofacitinib was given to treated patients.

Study results and limitations: On tofacitinib, scalp and blood still held many of the expanded lesional clones.

The CDR3 runs 14 residues. With 7 bases clipped from V and 4 bases from J, the junction kept 8 bases outside the gene matches. Germline CDR1 and CDR2: SNHLY and FYNNEI. The sample's treatment: oral pan-JAK inhibitor, 5-10 mg twice daily. In alopecia areata patients, both lesional scalp punch biopsies and peripheral blood were collected. After isolation, RNA underwent reverse transcription to generate cDNA as the sequencing template. TCRdb's table, derived via immunoSEQ multiplex PCR, lists solely in-frame clones and lacks some. The sample carries a few hundred thousand clones, around two fifths recorded once.

This receptor was taken from a human donor with alopecia areata. The chain has TRBV2 and TRBJ1-1; TRBD1 matches at 8 bases. Sample: CD4+ T cells sorted from blood, taken between weeks 30 and 35, from a patient treated with tofacitinib. Written as DNA, the CDR3 is TGTGCCAGCACAAATACAGGGGGGAGCACTGAAGCTTTCTTT. The encoded protein is CASTNTGGSTEAFF.